This TCR beta chain was identified in a study of blood T cell repertoires in COVID-19. Germline V gives CDR1 SNHLY, CDR2 FYNNEI. Trimming removed 2 bases from V and 6 bases from J; junction bases left unmatched: 6. There are 15 residues in the CDR3. Generated by immunoSEQ multiplex PCR, the TCRdb table keeps only in-frame clones and is missing some. The profile covers around 230,000 clones, with roughly 80% appearing a single time and 9.6% taken by the ten largest. The sequenced sample was peripheral blood. V usage is TRBV2 and J usage is TRBJ1-5; 8 bases are a match to TRBD1. This receptor was taken from a woman of 80 years or more with acute or convalescent COVID-19. The CDR3 is CASSESYRGAQPQHF. For the CDR3, the DNA is TGTGCCAGCAGTGAATCCTACAGGGGGGCTCAGCCCCAGCATTTT.